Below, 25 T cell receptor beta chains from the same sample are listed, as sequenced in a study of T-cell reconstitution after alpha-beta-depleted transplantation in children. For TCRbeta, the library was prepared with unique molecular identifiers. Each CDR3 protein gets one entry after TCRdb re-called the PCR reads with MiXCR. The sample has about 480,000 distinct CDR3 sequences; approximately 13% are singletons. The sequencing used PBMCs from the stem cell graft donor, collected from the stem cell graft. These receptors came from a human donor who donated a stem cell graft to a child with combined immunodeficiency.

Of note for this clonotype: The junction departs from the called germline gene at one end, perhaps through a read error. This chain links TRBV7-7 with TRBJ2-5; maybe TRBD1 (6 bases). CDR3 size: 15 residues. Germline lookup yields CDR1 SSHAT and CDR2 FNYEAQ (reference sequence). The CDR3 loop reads CASSLTGNRQETQYF. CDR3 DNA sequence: TGTGCTAGCAGCTTAACAGGGAATCGCCAAGAGACCCAGTACTTC.

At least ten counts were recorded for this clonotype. The CDR3 DNA is TGCGCCAGACAAGTAGGGGGCCGGACGACAGATACGCAGTATTTT. Its translation: CARQVGGRTTDTQYF. The V call is TRBV10-1, the J call TRBJ2-3, with 7 bases matching TRBD1. V trimming: 9 bases; J trimming: 3 bases; junction bases outside the gene matches: 12. Germline CDR1 reads WNHNN; CDR2 reads SYGVQD (reference sequence). The CDR3 is made up of 15 amino acids.

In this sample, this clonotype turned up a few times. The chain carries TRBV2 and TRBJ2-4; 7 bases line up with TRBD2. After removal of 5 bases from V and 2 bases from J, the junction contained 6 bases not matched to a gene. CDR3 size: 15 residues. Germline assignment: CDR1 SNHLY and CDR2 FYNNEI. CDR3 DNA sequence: TGTGCCAGCAGTTCTACCGGGAGGACCAAAAACATTCAGTACTTC. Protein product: CASSSTGRTKNIQYF.

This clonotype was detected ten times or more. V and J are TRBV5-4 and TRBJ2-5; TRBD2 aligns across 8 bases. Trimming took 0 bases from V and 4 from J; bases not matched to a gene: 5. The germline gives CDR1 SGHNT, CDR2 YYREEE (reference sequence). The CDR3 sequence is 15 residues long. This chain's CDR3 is CASSLEAGELETQYF. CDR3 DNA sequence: TGTGCCAGCAGCTTGGAAGCGGGGGAACTAGAGACCCAGTACTTC.

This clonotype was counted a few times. The DNA of the CDR3 is TGTGCCAGCAGTTTAGGAGGACAGGGGGCGAATGGCTACACCTTC. This codes for CASSLGGQGANGYTF. The chain couples TRBV12-3 or TRBV12-4 to TRBJ1-2, with TRBD1 matching 11 bases. After removal of 1 base from V and 6 bases from J, the junction contained 4 bases not matched to a gene. The CDR3 loop spans 15 amino acids.

The CDR3 DNA follows: TGCAGTGCTAGAGATATTTCTAGCGGGAGGGATGAGCAGTTCTTC. It codes for CSARDISSGRDEQFF. The rearrangement links TRBV20-1 to TRBJ2-1, with 12 nucleotides matching TRBD2. Per germline, CDR1 DFQATT and CDR2 SNEGSKA (reference sequence). V lost 0 bases to trimming and J lost 8 bases; unmatched junction nucleotides: 5. The CDR3 loop spans 15 amino acids.

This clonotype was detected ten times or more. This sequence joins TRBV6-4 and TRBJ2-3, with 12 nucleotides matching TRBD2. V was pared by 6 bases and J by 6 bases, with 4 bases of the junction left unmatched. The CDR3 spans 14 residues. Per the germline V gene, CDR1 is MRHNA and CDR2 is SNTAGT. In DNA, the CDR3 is TGTGCCAGCAGCCTGGGGACTAGCGGGGATACGCAGTATTTT. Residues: CASSLGTSGDTQYF.

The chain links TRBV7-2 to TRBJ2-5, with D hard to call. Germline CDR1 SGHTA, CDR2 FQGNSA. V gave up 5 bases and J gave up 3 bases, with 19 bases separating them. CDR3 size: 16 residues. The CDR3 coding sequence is TGTGCCAGCAGCCAGCAACCGGTTGGACGGGAAGAGACCCAGTACTTC. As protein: CASSQQPVGREETQYF. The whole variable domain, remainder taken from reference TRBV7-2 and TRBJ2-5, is GAGVSQSPSNKVTEKGKDVELRCDPISGHTALYWYRQSLGQGLEFLIYFQGNSAPDKSGLPSDRFSAERTGGSVSTLTIQRTQQEDSAVYLCASSQQPVGREETQYFGPGTRLLVL.

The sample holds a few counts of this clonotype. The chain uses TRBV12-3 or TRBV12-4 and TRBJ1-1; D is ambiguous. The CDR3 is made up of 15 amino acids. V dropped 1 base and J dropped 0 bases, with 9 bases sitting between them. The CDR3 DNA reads TGTGCCAGCAGTTTAGAGCTGGGCGTGAACACTGAAGCTTTCTTT. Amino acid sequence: CASSLELGVNTEAFF.

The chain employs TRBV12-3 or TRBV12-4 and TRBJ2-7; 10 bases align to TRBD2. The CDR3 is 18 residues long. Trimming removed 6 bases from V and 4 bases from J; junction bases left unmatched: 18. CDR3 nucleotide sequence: TGTGCCAGCAGCACAACAGGTGATATTGGGACTAGCGAGTACGAGCAGTACTTC. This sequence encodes CASSTTGDIGTSEYEQYF.

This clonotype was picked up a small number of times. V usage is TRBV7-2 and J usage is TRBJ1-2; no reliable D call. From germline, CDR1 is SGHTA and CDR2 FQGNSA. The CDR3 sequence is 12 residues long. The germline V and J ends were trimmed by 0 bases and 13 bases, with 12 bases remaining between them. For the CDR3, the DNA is TGTGCCAGCAGCTTAGCGATAGGGATTGGCACCTTC. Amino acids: CASSLAIGIGTF.

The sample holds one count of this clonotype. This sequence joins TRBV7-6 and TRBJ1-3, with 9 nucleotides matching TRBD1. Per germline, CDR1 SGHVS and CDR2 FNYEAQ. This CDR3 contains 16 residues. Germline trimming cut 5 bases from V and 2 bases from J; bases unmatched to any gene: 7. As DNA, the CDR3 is TGTGCCAGCAGCGAGGGACAGGGAACCACTGGAAACACCATATATTTT. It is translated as CASSEGQGTTGNTIYF.

The CDR3 DNA follows: TGTGCCAGCAGCTTCACCTCAGGCACTAGCGGCCACGAGCAGTACTTC. Its protein is CASSFTSGTSGHEQYF. The chain couples TRBV7-8 to TRBJ2-7; 8 nucleotides align to TRBD2. Trimming removed 3 bases from V and 5 bases from J; junction bases left unmatched: 12. The CDR3 contains 16 residues. Germline CDR1 is SGHVS and CDR2 is FQNEAQ.

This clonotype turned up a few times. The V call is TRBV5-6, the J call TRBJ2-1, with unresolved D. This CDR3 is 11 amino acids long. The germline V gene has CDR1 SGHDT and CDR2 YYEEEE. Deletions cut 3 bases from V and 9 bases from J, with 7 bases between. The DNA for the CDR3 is TGTGCCAGCAGCTCGTTGGTTGAGCAGTTCTTC. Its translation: CASSSLVEQFF.

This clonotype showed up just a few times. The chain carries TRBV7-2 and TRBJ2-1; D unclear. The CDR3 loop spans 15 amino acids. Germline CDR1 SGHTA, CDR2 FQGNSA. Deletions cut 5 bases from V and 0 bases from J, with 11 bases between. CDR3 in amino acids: CASSRTDNSYNEQFF. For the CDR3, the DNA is TGTGCCAGCAGCCGGACCGACAACTCCTACAATGAGCAGTTCTTC.

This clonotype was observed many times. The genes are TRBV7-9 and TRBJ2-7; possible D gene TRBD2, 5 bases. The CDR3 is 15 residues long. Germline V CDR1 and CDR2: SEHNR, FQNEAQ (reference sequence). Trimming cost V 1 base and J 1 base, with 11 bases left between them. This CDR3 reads CASSLGWRASYEQYF. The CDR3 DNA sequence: TGTGCCAGCAGCTTAGGTTGGCGGGCGTCCTACGAGCAGTACTTC.

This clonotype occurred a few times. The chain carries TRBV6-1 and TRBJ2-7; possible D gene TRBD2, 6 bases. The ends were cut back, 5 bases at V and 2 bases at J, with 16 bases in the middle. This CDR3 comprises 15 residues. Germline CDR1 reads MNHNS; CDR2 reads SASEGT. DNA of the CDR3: TGTGCCAGCAGTCTCTCCGGGTGGGGGGCCTACGAGCAGTACTTC. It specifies CASSLSGWGAYEQYF.

The CDR3 region is CASTFRDRGLAGGLRSGANVLTF. CDR3 nucleotides: TGCGCCAGCACCTTCCGGGACAGAGGACTAGCGGGAGGTCTCCGCTCTGGGGCCAACGTCCTGACTTTC. The chain links TRBV5-1 to TRBJ2-6; 14 nucleotides agree with TRBD2. The CDR3 sequence is 23 residues long. The J segment lost 0 bases and the V segment lost 6 bases, leaving 20 bases of the junction unmatched. Per germline, CDR1 SGHRS and CDR2 YFSETQ.

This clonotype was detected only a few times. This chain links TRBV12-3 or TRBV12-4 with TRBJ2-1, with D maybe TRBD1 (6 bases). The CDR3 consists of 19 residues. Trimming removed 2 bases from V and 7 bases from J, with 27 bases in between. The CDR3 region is CASSLYGRLLAGVINEQFF. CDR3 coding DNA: TGTGCCAGCAGTTTATATGGTAGATTGTTGGCAGGGGTAATTAATGAGCAGTTCTTC.

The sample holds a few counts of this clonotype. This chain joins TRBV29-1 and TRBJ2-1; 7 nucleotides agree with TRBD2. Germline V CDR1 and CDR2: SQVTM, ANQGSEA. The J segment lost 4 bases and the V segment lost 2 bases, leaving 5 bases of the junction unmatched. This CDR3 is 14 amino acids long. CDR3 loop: CSVETGLLYNEQFF. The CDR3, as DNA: TGCAGCGTTGAAACGGGACTACTATACAATGAGCAGTTCTTC.

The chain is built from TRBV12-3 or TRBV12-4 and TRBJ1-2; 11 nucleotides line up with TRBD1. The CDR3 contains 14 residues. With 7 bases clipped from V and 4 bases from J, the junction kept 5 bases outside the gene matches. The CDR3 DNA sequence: TGTGCCAGCACCCGGACAGGGGGCGGCTATGGCTACACCTTC. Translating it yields CASTRTGGGYGYTF.

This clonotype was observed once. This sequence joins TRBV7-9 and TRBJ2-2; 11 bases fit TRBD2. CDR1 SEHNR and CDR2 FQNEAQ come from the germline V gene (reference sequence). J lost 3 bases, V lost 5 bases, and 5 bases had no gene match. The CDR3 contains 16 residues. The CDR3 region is CASSGGLAEHTGELFF. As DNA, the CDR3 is TGTGCCAGCAGCGGGGGACTAGCGGAACACACCGGGGAGCTGTTTTTT.

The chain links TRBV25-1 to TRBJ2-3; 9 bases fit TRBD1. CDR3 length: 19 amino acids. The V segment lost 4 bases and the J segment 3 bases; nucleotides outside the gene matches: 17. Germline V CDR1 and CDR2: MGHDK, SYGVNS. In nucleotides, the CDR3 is TGTGCCAGCAGTGGGGACAGGGATGGAGCCTCATGGAGTACAGATACGCAGTATTTT. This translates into CASSGDRDGASWSTDTQYF.

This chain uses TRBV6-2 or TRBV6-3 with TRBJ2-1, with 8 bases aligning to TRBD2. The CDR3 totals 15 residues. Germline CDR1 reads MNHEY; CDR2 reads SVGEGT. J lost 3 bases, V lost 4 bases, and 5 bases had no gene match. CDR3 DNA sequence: TGTGCCAGCAGTTTGAAAGCGGGAGACTACAATGAGCAGTTCTTC. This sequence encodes CASSLKAGDYNEQFF.

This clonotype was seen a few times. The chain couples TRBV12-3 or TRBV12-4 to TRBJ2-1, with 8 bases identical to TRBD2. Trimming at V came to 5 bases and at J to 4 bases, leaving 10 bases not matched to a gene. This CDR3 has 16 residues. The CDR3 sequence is CASSLALAGKYNEQFF. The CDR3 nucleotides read TGTGCCAGCAGTCTCGCCTTAGCGGGGAAATACAATGAGCAGTTCTTC.